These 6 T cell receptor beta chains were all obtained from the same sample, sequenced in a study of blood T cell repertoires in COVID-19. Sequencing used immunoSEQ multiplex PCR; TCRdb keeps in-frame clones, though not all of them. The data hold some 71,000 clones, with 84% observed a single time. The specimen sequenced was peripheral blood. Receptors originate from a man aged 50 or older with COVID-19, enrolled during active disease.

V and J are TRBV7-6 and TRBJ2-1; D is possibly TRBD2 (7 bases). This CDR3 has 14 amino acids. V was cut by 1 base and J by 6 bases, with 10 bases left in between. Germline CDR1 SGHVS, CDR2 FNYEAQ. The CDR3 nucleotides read TGTGCCAGCAGCTTAGAAGGGGGGGTCAATGAGCAGTTCTTC. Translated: CASSLEGGVNEQFF.

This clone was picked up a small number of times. CDR3 in DNA: TGTGCCAGCAGCCTTGCGAATACTGAAGCTTTCTTT. It encodes CASSLANTEAFF. The gene calls are TRBV11-3 and TRBJ1-1; D uncertain. CDR1 is SGHNT, CDR2 YENEEA, per germline. The CDR3 spans 12 residues. Between the trimmed V and J ends, which lost 5 bases and 5 bases, there was a span of 9 bases.

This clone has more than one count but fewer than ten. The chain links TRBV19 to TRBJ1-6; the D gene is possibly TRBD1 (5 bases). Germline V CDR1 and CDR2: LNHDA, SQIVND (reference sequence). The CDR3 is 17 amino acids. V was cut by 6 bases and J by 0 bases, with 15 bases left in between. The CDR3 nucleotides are TGTGCCAGTAGGATCGATCACAGGAGCTCCTATAATTCACCCCTCCACTTT. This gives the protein CASRIDHRSSYNSPLHF.

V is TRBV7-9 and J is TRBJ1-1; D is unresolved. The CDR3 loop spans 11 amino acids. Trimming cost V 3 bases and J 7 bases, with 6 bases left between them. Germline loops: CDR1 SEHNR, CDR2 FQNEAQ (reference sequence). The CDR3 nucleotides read TGTGCCAGCAGCTTGAACTTTGAAGCTTTCTTT. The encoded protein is CASSLNFEAFF.

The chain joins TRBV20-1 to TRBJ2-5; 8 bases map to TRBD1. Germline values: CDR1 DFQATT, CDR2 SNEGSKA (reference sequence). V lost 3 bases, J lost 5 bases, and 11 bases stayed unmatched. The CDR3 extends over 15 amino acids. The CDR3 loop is CSASKGAGGMETQYF. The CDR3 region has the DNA TGCAGTGCTAGTAAGGGGGCAGGGGGCATGGAGACCCAGTACTTC.

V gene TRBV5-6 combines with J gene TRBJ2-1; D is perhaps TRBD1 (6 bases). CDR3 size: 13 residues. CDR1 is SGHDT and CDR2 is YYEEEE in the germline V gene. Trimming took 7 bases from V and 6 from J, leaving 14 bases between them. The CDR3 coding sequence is TGTGCCAGCGTACAGGGCCCACTCAATGAGCAGTTCTTC. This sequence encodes CASVQGPLNEQFF. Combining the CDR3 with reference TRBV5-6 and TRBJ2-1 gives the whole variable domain DAGVTQSPTHLIKTRGQQVTLRCSPKSGHDTVSWYQQALGQGPQFIFQYYEEEERQRGNFPDRFSGHQFPNYSSELNVNALLLGDSALYLCASVQGPLNEQFFGPGTRLTVL.